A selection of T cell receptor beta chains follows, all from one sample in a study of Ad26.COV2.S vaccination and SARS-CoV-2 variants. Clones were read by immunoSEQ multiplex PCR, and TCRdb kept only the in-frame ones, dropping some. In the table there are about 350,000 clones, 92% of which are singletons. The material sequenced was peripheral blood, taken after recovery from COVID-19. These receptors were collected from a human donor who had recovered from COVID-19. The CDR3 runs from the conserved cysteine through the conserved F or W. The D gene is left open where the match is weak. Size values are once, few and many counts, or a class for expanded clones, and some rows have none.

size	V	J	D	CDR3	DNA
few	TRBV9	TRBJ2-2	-	CASSPQGSQTNTGELFF	TGTGCCAGCAGCCCTCAGGGCTCGCAAACGAACACCGGGGAGCTGTTTTTT
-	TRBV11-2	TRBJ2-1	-	CASSRNEQFF	TGTGCCAGCAGTCGGAATGAGCAGTTCTTC
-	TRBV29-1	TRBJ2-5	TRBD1	CSVGTGGETQYF	TGCAGCGTTGGAACAGGGGGAGAGACCCAGTACTTC
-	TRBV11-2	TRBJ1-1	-	CASSLGGKINTEAFF	TGTGCCAGCAGCTTAGGTGGGAAGATTAACACTGAAGCTTTCTTT
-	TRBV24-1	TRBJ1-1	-	CATGSTGNLEAFF	TGTGCCACCGGTAGCACAGGGAACTTAGAAGCTTTCTTT
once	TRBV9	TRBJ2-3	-	CASSVGGGTADTQYF	TGTGCCAGCAGCGTAGGAGGGGGGACTGCAGATACGCAGTATTTT
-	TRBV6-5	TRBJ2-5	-	CASSSQGTTHQETQYF	TGTGCCAGCAGTTCCCAAGGGACCACTCACCAAGAGACCCAGTACTTC
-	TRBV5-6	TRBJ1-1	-	CASSRKGRAFF	TGTGCCAGCAGTCGGAAGGGGCGAGCTTTCTTT
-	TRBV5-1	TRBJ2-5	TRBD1	CASSLGGTGGETQYF	TGCGCCAGCAGCCTGGGTGGGACAGGGGGCGAGACCCAGTACTTC
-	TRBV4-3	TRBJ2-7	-	CASSQDQEGSYEQYF	TGCGCCAGCAGCCAAGATCAGGAGGGATCCTACGAGCAGTACTTC
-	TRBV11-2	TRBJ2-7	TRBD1	CASSPEWGQGTYEQYF	TGTGCCAGCAGCCCCGAGTGGGGACAGGGGACTTACGAGCAGTACTTC
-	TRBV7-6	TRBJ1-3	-	CASSLNPPTSGNTIYF	TGTGCCAGCAGCTTAAACCCGCCGACGTCTGGAAACACCATATATTTT
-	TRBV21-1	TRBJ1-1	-	CASSKVSWTQQAEAFF	TGTGCCAGCAGCAAAGTATCGTGGACTCAGCAGGCTGAAGCTTTCTTT
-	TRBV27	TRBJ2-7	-	CASSRGGEQYF	TGTGCCAGCAGTAGGGGGGGCGAGCAGTACTTC
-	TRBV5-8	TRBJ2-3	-	CASSFTGFADTQYF	TGTGCCAGCAGCTTTACAGGGTTCGCAGATACGCAGTATTTT
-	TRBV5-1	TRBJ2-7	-	CASSLVQAGTEQYF	TGCGCCAGCAGCTTGGTCCAGGCAGGGACCGAGCAGTACTTC
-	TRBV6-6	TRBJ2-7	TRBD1	CASTLGTAYEQYF	TGTGCCAGCACCTTAGGGACAGCCTACGAGCAGTACTTC
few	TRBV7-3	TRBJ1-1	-	CASSLRAGNTEAFF	TGTGCCAGCAGCTTAAGGGCAGGGAACACTGAAGCTTTCTTT
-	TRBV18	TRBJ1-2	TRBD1	CASSTGQGPGYGYTF	TGTGCCAGCTCAACGGGACAGGGCCCCGGATATGGCTACACCTTC
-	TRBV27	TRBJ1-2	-	CASNKGHGYTF	TGTGCCAGCAACAAGGGACATGGCTACACCTTC
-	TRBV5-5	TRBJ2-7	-	CASSLAGIPYEQYF	TGTGCCAGCAGCTTGGCCGGGATCCCCTACGAGCAGTACTTC
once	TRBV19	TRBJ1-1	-	CASSPAGGNTEAFF	TGTGCCAGTAGTCCGGCTGGGGGGAACACTGAAGCTTTCTTT
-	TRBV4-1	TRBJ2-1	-	CASSQDQSGSYNEQFF	TGCGCCAGCAGCCAAGATCAGAGCGGCTCCTACAATGAGCAGTTCTTC
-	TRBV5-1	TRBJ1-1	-	CASSQFEGTGNTEAFF	TGCGCCAGCAGCCAGTTTGAAGGGACGGGGAACACTGAAGCTTTCTTT
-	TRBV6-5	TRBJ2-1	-	CASSKTSYNEQFF	TGTGCCAGCAGTAAAACATCCTACAATGAGCAGTTCTTC
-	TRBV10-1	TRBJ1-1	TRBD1	CASSPGQGPYTEAFF	TGCGCCAGCTCACCGGGACAGGGACCTTACACTGAAGCTTTCTTT
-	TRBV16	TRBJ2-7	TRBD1	CASSQRQGASEQYF	TGTGCCAGCAGCCAAAGACAGGGGGCGAGCGAGCAGTACTTC
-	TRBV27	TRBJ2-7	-	CASRGGPSYEQYF	TGTGCCAGCAGGGGGGGGCCTTCCTACGAGCAGTACTTC
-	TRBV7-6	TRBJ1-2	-	CASRPEADNYGYTF	TGTGCCAGCAGGCCCGAGGCGGATAACTATGGCTACACCTTC
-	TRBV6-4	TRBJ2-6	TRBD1	CASGEGTGSGANVLTF	TGTGCCAGCGGGGAAGGGACAGGGTCCGGGGCCAACGTCCTGACTTTC
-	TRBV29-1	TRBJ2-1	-	CSVEGAGAPYNEQFF	TGCAGCGTTGAAGGGGCGGGGGCGCCCTACAATGAGCAGTTCTTC
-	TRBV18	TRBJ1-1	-	CATSPRDHILNTEAFF	TGTGCCACCTCCCCACGGGACCATATTCTGAACACTGAAGCTTTCTTT
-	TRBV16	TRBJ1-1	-	CASSHPGTEAFF	TGTGCCAGCAGCCATCCGGGCACTGAAGCTTTCTTT
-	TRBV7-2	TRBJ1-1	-	CASSLESSYWGRNTEAFF	TGTGCCAGCAGCTTAGAATCGAGTTATTGGGGACGGAACACTGAAGCTTTCTTT
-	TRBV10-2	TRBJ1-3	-	CASSPGRISGNTIYF	TGCGCCAGCAGCCCGGGACGGATCTCTGGAAACACCATATATTTT
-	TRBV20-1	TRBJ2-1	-	CSASQEGFQGPYNEQFF	TGCAGTGCTAGTCAGGAAGGGTTCCAGGGACCCTACAATGAGCAGTTCTTC
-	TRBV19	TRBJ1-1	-	CASTGRGGDTEAFF	TGTGCCAGTACTGGGCGCGGGGGGGACACTGAAGCTTTCTTT
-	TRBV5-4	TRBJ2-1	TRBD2	CASSGTSGGSKQFF	TGTGCCAGCAGCGGGACTAGCGGGGGTTCTAAGCAGTTCTTC
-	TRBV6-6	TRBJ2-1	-	CASSRSKGGLAGEQFF	TGTGCCAGCTCCCGGTCAAAAGGGGGACTGGCTGGTGAGCAGTTCTTC